This entry describes one T cell receptor (beta chain). Its antigen remains unknown. Germline V lookup: CDR1 MDHEN, CDR2 SYDVKM. The CDR3 consists of 15 residues. V was pared by 7 bases and J by 0 bases, with 12 bases between. The sample comes from a study of shared clonotypes between healthy human individuals. The study drew its donors from healthy HIV-negative adults without recent acute infections or vaccinations. Researchers partitioned CD4+ cells into CD45RA+ naive and CD45RA-negative memory subsets. Using immunoSEQ multiplex PCR, the repertoire was profiled, and TCRdb retains in-frame clones only, with some absent. Found here are around 1.1 million clones, roughly 74% of them singletons; the top ten hold roughly 0.62%. Study outcomes and limitations: Approximately 5.4% of naive CD4 clonotypes were common to four donors. Non-shared clonotypes had lower generation probabilities than those shared by all four donors.

The sequence was collected from a man younger than 30 in good health. Some clones in this sample may be carry-over from other donors' samples. Sequenced sample: memory CD4+ T cells from PBMCs. Subset described: CD45RA-negative fraction. The chain links TRBV28 to TRBJ1-4; no clear D gene. CDR3 DNA sequence: TGTGCCAGCACTTCCACCGGGACAACTAATGAAAAACTGTTTTTT. It codes for CASTSTGTTNEKLFF.